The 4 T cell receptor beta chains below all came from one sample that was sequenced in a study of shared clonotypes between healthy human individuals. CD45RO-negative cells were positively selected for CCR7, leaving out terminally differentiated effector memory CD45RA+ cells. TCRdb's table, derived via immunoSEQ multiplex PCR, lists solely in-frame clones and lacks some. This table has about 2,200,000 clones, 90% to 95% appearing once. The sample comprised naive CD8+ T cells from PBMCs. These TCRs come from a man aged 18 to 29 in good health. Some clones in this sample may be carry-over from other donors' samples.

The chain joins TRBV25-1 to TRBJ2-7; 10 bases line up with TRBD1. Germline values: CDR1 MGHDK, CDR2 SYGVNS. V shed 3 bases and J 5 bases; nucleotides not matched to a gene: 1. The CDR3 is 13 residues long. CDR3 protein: CASSETGGDEQYF. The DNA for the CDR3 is TGTGCCAGCAGTGAGACAGGGGGCGACGAGCAGTACTTC.

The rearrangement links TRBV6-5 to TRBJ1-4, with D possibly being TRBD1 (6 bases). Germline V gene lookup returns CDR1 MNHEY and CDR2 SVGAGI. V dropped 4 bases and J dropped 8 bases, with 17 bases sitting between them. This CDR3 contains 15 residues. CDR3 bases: TGTGCCAGCAGTTCAACAGGGAGTAAACGAGAAAAACTGTTTTTT. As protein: CASSSTGSKREKLFF.

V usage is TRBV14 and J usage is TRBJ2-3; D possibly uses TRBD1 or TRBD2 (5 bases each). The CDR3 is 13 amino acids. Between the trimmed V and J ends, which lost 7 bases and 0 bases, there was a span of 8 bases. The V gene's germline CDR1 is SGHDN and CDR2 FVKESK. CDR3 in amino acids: CASTGRSTDTQYF. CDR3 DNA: TGTGCCAGCACGGGGCGGAGCACAGATACGCAGTATTTT.

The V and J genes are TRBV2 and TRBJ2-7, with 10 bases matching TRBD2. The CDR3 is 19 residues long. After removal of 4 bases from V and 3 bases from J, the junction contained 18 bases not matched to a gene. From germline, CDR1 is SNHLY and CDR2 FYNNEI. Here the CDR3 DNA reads TGTGCCAGCAGTGGCGGACAGGGCCATGTAGCGGGAGGCTACTACGAGCAGTACTTC. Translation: CASSGGQGHVAGGYYEQYF.